The present T cell receptor (beta chain) was sequenced within a study of circulating CD8 cells and anti-PD-1 response in melanoma (dated by TCRdb to 2019 to 2021). For context, the study as a whole: Nivolumab was administered to patients intravenously at 3 mg/kg every 2 weeks. Of the approximately 13 patients in the melanoma cohort, anti-PD-1 was received as first-line therapy by seven patients, and prior targeted therapy or immunotherapy had been received by six patients. Patients with complete or partial responses were classified as responders, and patients with stable or progressive disease (RECIST v1.1) were classified as non-responders. The TCR repertoire analysis covered around 11 melanoma patients: 7 non-responders and 4 responders. In on-treatment samples, a biotinylated anti-human IgG4 antibody was used to detect PD-1. General study outcomes and caveats: Both treatment-naive and previously treated patients were included in the cohort, and this mixing was noted by the authors as something that could influence results. Tumor material was not accessible, so tumor reactivity was assessed by peptide assays on expanded sorted subsets instead. Because of limited material, replicates were generally not included when the experiments were performed. Repertoires were found to be largely private between subsets, with under 7% of TRB clonotypes shared at M1, and the highest sharing was observed between DPOS and TIGIT. Diversity was greatest in the DNEG repertoire, PD-1 and DPOS had similar and higher clonality, and TIGIT repertoires had the lowest diversity. Only baseline and M1 samples from a small cohort with few responders were used in the published TCR repertoire comparisons.

Counted from cysteine to phenylalanine, this CDR3 has 15 amino acids. The retained sequence is limited to the CDR3, 45 bases, with the frame set at the first base. Looking up the germline V gene yields CDR1 SNHLY and CDR2 FYNNEI. Trimming at the junction amounts to 2 bases on V and 6 bases on J, and the germline ends lie 17 bases apart. Four subsets defined by PD-1 and/or TIGIT were sorted from live CD3+CD8+TCRalphabeta+ cells on a BD FACSAria II cell sorter. To characterize how relevant each subset is to anti-PD-1 therapy response, circulating CD8 T cells were sorted into four subsets based on PD-1 and TIGIT expression. Both TCR alpha and TCR beta chains were sequenced from each sorted CD8 T-cell subset. Peripheral blood was collected before the first anti-PD-1 injection, after two injections and after four injections. PBMCs were immediately isolated by Ficoll gradient centrifugation. Until use, PBMCs were kept cryopreserved in liquid nitrogen in RPMI containing roughly 20% FCS and about 9.2% DMSO. Thawed PBMCs were stained with a viability dye and antibodies against CD3, CD8alpha, TCRalphabeta, PD-1 and TIGIT. Total RNA was extracted with the RNeasy Kit, and a RIN above 7 was reached by every sample.

Based on its abundance in the sample, this clonotype is large (0.1 to 1%). The specificity of this receptor is unknown. Per-nucleotide qualities are absent, and no much larger clonotype sits a single base away. TCRdb lists the instrument as NextSeq 500. TCR libraries were prepared from approximately 14 ng of total RNA with the QIAseq Immune Repertoire RNA Library Kit, Human TCR Panel. Sequencing of the TCR libraries was done on an Illumina NextSeq with a Mid Output V2 kit and asymmetric 261x41 paired-end reads. Every TCR library was diluted to 3 to 5 nM, then pooled, denatured and loaded at about 0.99 pM. Per the authors' processing: TCR FASTQ files were processed in the QIAGEN GeneGlobe Data Analysis Center, with downstream analysis in R 3.5.2. Clonality was computed as one minus Shannon entropy normalized by the log of the number of unique productive sequences. For each subset, Fisher exact tests at 5% FDR were used to find TRA or TRB clonotypes whose abundance differed between baseline and M1. Differentially abundant clonotypes were grouped as emerging, expanding, contracting or non-expanding/contracting. Repertoire overlap between patients was measured with Morisita's overlap index. TCRdb took the public reads, trimmed them with fastp at Q25, ran MiXCR for clone calling and kept in-frame beta chains. Every CDR3 protein is listed once, alongside the most common genes and DNA of its rows. These V and J calls originate from TCRdb's pipeline instead of the authors' own analysis. The sample data list about 330 distinct CDR3 sequences, and roughly 7.9% of these were observed just once. 16% of the sample is held by the ten biggest clonotypes.

In this chain, TRBV2 is recombined with TRBJ2-7; the D gene cannot be named for sure. This TCR came from a human donor with melanoma. Sequenced here: CD8+ T cells from PBMCs, sampled at baseline or after one month of anti-PD-1 therapy (not recorded which). The nucleotides read TGTGCCAGCAGTGAACTAGACGGAACCGTACGCGAGCAGTACTTC. The resulting protein is CASSELDGTVREQYF.